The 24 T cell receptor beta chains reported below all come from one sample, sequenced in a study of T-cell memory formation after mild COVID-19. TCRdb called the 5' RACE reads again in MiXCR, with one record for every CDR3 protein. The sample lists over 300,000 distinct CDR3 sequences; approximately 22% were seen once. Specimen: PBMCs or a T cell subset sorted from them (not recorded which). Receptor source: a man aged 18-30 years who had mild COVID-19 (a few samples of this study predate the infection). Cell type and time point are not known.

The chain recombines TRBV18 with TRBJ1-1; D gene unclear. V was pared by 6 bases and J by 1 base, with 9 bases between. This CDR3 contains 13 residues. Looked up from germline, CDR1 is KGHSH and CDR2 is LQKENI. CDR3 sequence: CASSHGENTEAFF. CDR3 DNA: TGTGCCAGCTCCCACGGGGAGAACACTGAAGCTTTCTTT. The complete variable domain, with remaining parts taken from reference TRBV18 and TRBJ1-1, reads NAGVMQNPRHLVRRRGQEARLRCSPMKGHSHVYWYRQLPEEGLKFMVYLQKENIIDESGMPKERFSAEFPKEGPSILRIQQVVRGDSAAYFCASSHGENTEAFFGQGTRLTVV.

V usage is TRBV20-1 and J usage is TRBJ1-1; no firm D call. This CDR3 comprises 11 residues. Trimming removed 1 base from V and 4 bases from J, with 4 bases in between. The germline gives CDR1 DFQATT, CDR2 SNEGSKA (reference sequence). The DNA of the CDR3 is TGCAGTGCTAGAGCTCTCACTGAAGCTTTCTTT. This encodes CSARALTEAFF.

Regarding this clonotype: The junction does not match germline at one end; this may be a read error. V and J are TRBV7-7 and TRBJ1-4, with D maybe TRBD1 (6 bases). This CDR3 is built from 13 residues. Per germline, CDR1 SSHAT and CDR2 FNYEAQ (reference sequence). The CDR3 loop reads CASSRDIREKLFF. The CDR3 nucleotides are TGTGCTAGCAGCAGGGACATTCGCGAAAAACTGTTTTTT.

The CDR3 DNA is TGCGCCAGCAGCCAAGTGGAGGGACGGGAAAAACTGTTTTTT. Protein: CASSQVEGREKLFF. The chain has TRBV4-3 and TRBJ1-4; D is possibly TRBD1 (5 bases). V was shortened by 1 base and J by 8 bases, with 11 bases between the two germline ends. The CDR3 runs to 14 residues. CDR1 and CDR2 (germline): LGHNA, YSLEER.

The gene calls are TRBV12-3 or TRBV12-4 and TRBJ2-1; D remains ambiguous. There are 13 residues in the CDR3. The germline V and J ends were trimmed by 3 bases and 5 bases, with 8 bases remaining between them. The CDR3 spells CASSFRKHNEQFF. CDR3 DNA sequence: TGTGCCAGCAGTTTCCGGAAACACAATGAGCAGTTCTTC.

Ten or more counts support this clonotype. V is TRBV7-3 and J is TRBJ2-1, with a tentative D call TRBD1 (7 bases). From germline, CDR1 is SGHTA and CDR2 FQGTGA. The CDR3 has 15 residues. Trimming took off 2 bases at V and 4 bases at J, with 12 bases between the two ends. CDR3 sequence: CASSLSGDSYNEQFF. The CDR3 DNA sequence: TGTGCCAGCAGCTTATCGGGGGACAGTTACAATGAGCAGTTCTTC. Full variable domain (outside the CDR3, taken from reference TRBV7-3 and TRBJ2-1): GAGVSQTPSNKVTEKGKYVELRCDPISGHTALYWYRQSLGQGPEFLIYFQGTGAADDSGLPNDRFFAVRPEGSVSTLKIQRTERGDSAVYLCASSLSGDSYNEQFFGPGTRLTVL.

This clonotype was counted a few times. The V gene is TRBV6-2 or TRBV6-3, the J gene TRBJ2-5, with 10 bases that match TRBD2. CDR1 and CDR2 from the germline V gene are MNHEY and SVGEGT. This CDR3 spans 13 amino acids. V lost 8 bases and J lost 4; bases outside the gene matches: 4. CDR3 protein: CASLAGDPETQYF. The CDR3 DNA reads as TGTGCCAGCCTAGCGGGGGACCCAGAGACCCAGTACTTC.

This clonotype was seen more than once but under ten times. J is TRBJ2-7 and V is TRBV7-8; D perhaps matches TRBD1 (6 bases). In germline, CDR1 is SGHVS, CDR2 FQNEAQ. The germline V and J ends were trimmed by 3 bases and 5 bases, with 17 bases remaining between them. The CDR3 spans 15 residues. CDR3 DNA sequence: TGTGCCAGCAGCTTTTGGCGCCAGGGGATGAACGAGCAGTACGTC. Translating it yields CASSFWRQGMNEQYV.

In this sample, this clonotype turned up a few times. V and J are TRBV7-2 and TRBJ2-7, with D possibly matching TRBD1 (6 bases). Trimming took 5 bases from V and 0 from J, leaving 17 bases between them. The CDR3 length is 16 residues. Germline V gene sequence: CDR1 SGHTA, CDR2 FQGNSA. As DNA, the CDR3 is TGTGCCAGCAGCCTAGGGGGAATCTCCAGCTCCTACGAGCAGTACTTC. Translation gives CASSLGGISSSYEQYF.

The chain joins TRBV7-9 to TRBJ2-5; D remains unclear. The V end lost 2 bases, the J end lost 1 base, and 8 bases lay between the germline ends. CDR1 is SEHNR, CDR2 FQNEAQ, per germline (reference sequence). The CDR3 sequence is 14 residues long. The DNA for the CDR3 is TGTGCCAGCAGCTTACAGGAACGCCAAGAGACCCAGTACTTC. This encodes CASSLQERQETQYF.

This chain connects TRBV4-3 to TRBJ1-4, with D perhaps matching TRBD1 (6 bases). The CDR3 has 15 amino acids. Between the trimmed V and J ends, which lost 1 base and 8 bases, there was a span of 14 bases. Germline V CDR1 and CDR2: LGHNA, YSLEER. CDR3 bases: TGCGCCAGCAGCCAAGTAGGGGGATTCGGGGAAAAACTGTTTTTT. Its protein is CASSQVGGFGEKLFF.

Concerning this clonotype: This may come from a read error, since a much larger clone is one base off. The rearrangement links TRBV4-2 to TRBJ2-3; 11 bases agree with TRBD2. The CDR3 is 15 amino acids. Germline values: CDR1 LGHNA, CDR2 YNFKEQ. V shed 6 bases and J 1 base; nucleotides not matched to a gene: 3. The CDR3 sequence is CASRFSGGGTDTQYF. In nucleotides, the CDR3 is TGTGCCAGCAGGTTTAGCGGGGGGGGCACAGATACGCAGTATTTT.

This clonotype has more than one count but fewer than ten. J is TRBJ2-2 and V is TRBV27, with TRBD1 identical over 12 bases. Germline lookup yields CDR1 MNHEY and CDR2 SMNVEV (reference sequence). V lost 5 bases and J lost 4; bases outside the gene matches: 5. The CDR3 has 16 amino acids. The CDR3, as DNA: TGTGCCAGCAGTCTCTCGGGACAGGGGGCCACCGGGGAGCTGTTTTTT. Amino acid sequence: CASSLSGQGATGELFF.

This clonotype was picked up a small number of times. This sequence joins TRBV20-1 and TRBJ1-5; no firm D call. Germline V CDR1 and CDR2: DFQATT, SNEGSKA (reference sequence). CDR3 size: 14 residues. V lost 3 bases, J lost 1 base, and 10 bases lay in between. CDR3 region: CSASDIASNQPQHF. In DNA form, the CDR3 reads TGCAGTGCTAGCGACATCGCAAGCAATCAGCCCCAGCATTTT.

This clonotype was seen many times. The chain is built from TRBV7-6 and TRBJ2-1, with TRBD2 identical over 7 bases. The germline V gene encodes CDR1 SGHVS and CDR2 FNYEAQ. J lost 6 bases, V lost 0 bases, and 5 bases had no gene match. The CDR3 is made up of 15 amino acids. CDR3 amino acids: CASSLAAGVINEQFF. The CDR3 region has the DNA TGTGCCAGCAGCTTAGCGGCGGGGGTTATCAATGAGCAGTTCTTC.

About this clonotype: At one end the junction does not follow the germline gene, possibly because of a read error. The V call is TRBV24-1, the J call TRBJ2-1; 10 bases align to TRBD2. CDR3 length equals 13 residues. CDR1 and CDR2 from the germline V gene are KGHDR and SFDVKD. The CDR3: CATSDRGTSEHFF. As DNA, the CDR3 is TGTGCCACCAGTGACCGTGGGACTAGCGAGCATTTCTTC.

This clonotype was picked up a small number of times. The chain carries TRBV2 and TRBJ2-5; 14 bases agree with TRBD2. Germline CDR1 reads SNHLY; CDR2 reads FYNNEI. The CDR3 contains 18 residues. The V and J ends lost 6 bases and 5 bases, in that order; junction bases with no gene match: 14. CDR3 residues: CASSVGLAGDLIMETQYF. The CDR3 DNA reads TGTGCCAGCAGCGTGGGACTAGCGGGGGATTTAATTATGGAGACCCAGTACTTC.

CDR3 nucleotide sequence: TGTGCCAGCAGGGTGGGGGACATTCAGTACTTC. It codes for CASRVGDIQYF. This rearrangement joins TRBV6-5 to TRBJ2-4; D is tentatively TRBD1 or TRBD2 (5 bases each). This CDR3 is built from 11 residues. Germline V gene data show CDR1 as MNHEY and CDR2 as SVGAGI. Deletions cut 6 bases from V and 8 bases from J, with 8 bases between.

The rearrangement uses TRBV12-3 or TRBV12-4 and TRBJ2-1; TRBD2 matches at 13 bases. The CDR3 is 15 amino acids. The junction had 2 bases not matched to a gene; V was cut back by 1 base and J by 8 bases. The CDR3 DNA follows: TGTGCCAGCAGTTTAGTGGGGACTAGCGGGGATGAGCAGTTCTTC. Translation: CASSLVGTSGDEQFF.

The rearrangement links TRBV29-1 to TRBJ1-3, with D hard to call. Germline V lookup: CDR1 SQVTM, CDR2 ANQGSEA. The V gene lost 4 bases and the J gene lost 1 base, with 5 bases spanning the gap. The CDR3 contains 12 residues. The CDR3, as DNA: TGCAGCGTTGGGGCTTCTGGAAACACCATATATTTT. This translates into CSVGASGNTIYF.

CDR3 in amino acids: CAISAGYPYEQYF. Here the CDR3 DNA reads TGTGCCATCAGTGCGGGATATCCCTACGAGCAGTACTTC. The chain links TRBV10-3 to TRBJ2-7, with D perhaps matching TRBD2 (5 bases). CDR1 and CDR2 from the germline V gene are ENHRY and SYGVKD. V shed 4 bases and J shed 2 bases, with 9 bases lying between them. CDR3 length equals 13 residues.

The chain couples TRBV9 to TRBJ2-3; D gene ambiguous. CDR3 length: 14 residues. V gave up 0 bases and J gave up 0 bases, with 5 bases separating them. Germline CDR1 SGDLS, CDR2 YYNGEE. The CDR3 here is CASSVEVSTDTQYF. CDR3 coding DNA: TGTGCCAGCAGCGTAGAGGTCAGCACAGATACGCAGTATTTT.

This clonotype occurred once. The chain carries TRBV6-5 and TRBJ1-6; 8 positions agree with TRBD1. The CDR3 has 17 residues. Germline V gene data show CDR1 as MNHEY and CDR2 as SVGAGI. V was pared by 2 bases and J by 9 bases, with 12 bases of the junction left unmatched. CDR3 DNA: TGTGCCAGCAGTTACAGGGGACAGGACATATCGGGTTCACCCCTCCACTTT. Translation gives CASSYRGQDISGSPLHF.

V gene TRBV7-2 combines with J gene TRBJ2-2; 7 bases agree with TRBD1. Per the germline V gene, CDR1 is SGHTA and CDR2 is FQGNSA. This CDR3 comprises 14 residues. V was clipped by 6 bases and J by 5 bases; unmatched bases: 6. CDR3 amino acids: CASSFYRGTGELFF. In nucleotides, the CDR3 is TGTGCCAGCAGTTTTTACAGGGGTACCGGGGAGCTGTTTTTT.